This T cell receptor (beta chain) emerged from a study of cytomegalovirus exposure and HLA in healthy donors. General study findings and limits: Association of a missense DCLRE1C variant with TCR beta V- and J-gene trimming was reported in a later analysis. Researchers reportedly found TCR beta sequences accurately predicted most subjects' HLA-A and HLA-B alleles.

Healthy bone marrow donors made up the cohort. 60 Vbeta and 13 Jbeta primers were used in PCR. Profiled with immunoSEQ multiplex PCR; TCRdb holds only in-frame clones, not every one. The data hold roughly 120,000 clones, with less than 65% observed a single time. As to this clone: Its antigen is currently unknown.

The receptor's source is a man between 35 and 55 years old in good health and CMV-seropositive. Sample: PBMCs.

CDR3 in DNA: TGTGCCAGTAGTTGGGACAGCAACTATGGCTACACCTTC. Its protein is CASSWDSNYGYTF. This chain uses TRBV19 with TRBJ1-2, with TRBD1 matching 7 bases. CDR3 length: 13 amino acids. Per the germline V gene, CDR1 is LNHDA and CDR2 is SQIVND (reference sequence). With V trimmed by 5 bases and J by 2 bases, 2 bases remained unmatched.